This TCR beta chain was identified in a study of OX40 agonist ivuxolimab in advanced cancers. The assay was immunoSEQ multiplex PCR, and TCRdb's table has in-frame clones only and misses some. The table records about 81,000 clones, around 90% of them present only once. The V gene's germline CDR1 is SGHTA and CDR2 FQGNSA. CDR3 length equals 15 residues. Germline trimming cut 5 bases from V and 12 bases from J; bases unmatched to any gene: 12. The V call is TRBV7-2, the J call TRBJ2-3; the match to TRBD2 covers 12 bases. The sequence was obtained from an adult with an advanced solid tumor such as melanoma, head and neck, liver or kidney cancer. The material sequenced was CD4+ or CD8+ T cells sorted from blood, taken in a trial of the OX40 agonist ivuxolimab. The CDR3 loop reads CASSPPSGGATYQYF. DNA for the CDR3: TGTGCCAGCAGCCCCCCTAGCGGGGGGGCCACCTATCAGTATTTT.